Listed below are T cell receptor beta chains from one sample, sequenced in a study of T cell responses to AZD1222 COVID-19 vaccine. Method: immunoSEQ multiplex PCR; TCRdb's copy keeps in-frame clones and lacks some. Of about 180,000 clones listed, about 86% are singletons. The sample here was peripheral blood, taken 28 days after the second AZD1222 dose. These receptors all stem from an adult who received the AZD1222 COVID-19 vaccine. CDR3s include the opening cysteine and the closing phenylalanine or tryptophan. Fields, in order: D gene, V gene, J gene, clone size, CDR3 protein, CDR3 DNA. D genes are given only for firm matches. Clone size is stated in some rows and not others, as once, few, many or a class when expanded.

TRBD2	TRBV13	TRBJ2-7	NA	CASSLLAGGMYEQYF	TGTGCCAGCAGCTTATTAGCGGGGGGTATGTACGAGCAGTACTTC
TRBD1	TRBV5-5	TRBJ1-4	NA	CASSFQGAGREKLFF	TGTGCCAGCAGTTTTCAGGGGGCAGGGCGTGAAAAACTGTTTTTT
NA	TRBV7-2	TRBJ1-5	NA	CASSFGEGVGQPQHF	TGTGCCAGCAGCTTTGGAGAAGGGGTAGGGCAGCCCCAGCATTTT
NA	TRBV7-3	TRBJ2-2	NA	CASSRYLTGNTGELFF	TGTGCCAGCAGCAGATACCTAACAGGGAACACCGGGGAGCTGTTTTTT
NA	TRBV5-1	TRBJ2-4	NA	CASSDTGGVIQYF	TGCGCCAGCAGTGACACGGGTGGAGTCATTCAGTACTTC
NA	TRBV28	TRBJ2-1	few	CASSFWGNEQFF	TGTGCCAGCAGTTTTTGGGGTAATGAGCAGTTCTTC
NA	TRBV28	TRBJ2-5	NA	CASSPPGAQETQYF	TGTGCCAGCAGCCCCCCCGGGGCGCAAGAGACCCAGTACTTC
NA	TRBV6-5	TRBJ1-1	NA	CASSRAWNTEAFF	TGTGCCAGCAGTCGTGCGTGGAACACTGAAGCTTTCTTT
TRBD1	TRBV11-3	TRBJ2-1	NA	CASSLDGAGGNEQFF	TGTGCCAGCAGCTTAGATGGCGCAGGGGGTAATGAGCAGTTCTTC
TRBD2	TRBV27	TRBJ2-1	once	CASSTGLVGNEQFF	TGTGCCAGCAGTACTGGACTAGTCGGCAATGAGCAGTTCTTC
NA	TRBV19	TRBJ1-6	NA	CASSTDRYNSPLHF	TGTGCCAGTAGTACCGACCGCTATAATTCACCCCTCCACTTT
NA	TRBV2	TRBJ2-3	NA	CASNRDRTDTQYF	TGTGCCAGCAACAGGGATCGGACAGATACGCAGTATTTT
NA	TRBV29-1	TRBJ1-4	NA	CSVEDAKGLTNEKLFF	TGCAGCGTTGAAGATGCGAAGGGGTTAACTAATGAAAAACTGTTTTTT
NA	TRBV6-8	TRBJ1-4	NA	CATPGGHDNEKLFF	TGTGCCACCCCTGGGGGGCACGATAATGAAAAACTGTTTTTT
TRBD2	TRBV11-3	TRBJ2-1	NA	CASSLDPGGDEQFF	TGTGCCAGCAGCTTAGATCCGGGGGGAGATGAGCAGTTCTTC
TRBD1	TRBV6-6	TRBJ1-6	NA	CASSSLPGQLNSPLHF	TGTGCCAGCAGTTCCCTCCCGGGACAGCTTAATTCACCCCTCCACTTT
NA	TRBV4-1	TRBJ1-4	NA	CASSPQVGQRSEKLFF	TGCGCCAGCAGCCCCCAGGTCGGACAGCGGAGTGAAAAACTGTTTTTT
NA	TRBV10-3	TRBJ1-2	NA	CAISPAAGNYGYTF	TGTGCCATCAGTCCGGCCGCGGGTAACTATGGCTACACCTTC
NA	TRBV5-1	TRBJ1-4	NA	CASRKQELGNEKLFF	TGCGCCAGCAGAAAACAGGAGCTAGGTAATGAAAAACTGTTTTTT
NA	TRBV3-1/TRBV3-2	TRBJ1-6	NA	CASSPSVGSPLHF	TGTGCCAGCAGCCCATCCGTCGGCTCACCCCTCCACTTT
NA	TRBV28	TRBJ1-2	NA	CASSSPYPSIYGYTF	TGTGCCAGCAGTTCCCCTTATCCGAGCATTTATGGCTACACCTTC
TRBD2	TRBV5-1	TRBJ2-1	NA	CATSGIAGDGEQFF	TGCGCCACCTCGGGGATAGCGGGGGATGGTGAGCAGTTCTTC
NA	TRBV11-2	TRBJ2-5	NA	CASSSLDLQETQYF	TGTGCCAGCAGCTCCCTCGATTTACAAGAGACCCAGTACTTC
TRBD1	TRBV30	TRBJ1-3	NA	CAWTGGVGNTIYF	TGTGCCTGGACAGGGGGCGTTGGAAACACCATATATTTT
NA	TRBV4-3	TRBJ1-4	NA	CASSQGDTTNEKLFF	TGCGCCAGCAGCCAAGGGGATACAACTAATGAAAAACTGTTTTTT
NA	TRBV27	TRBJ1-1	NA	CASSLTVSNTEAFF	TGTGCCAGCAGTCTGACAGTGTCGAACACTGAAGCTTTCTTT
NA	TRBV4-2	TRBJ1-2	NA	CASSQEGSTSDGYTF	TGTGCCAGCAGCCAAGAGGGGTCGACCTCTGATGGCTACACCTTC
NA	TRBV4-2	TRBJ2-7	few	CASSPRPGMGSYEQYF	TGTGCCAGCAGCCCCCGCCCAGGGATGGGGTCCTACGAGCAGTACTTC
NA	TRBV9	TRBJ1-1	NA	CASSVATNTEAFF	TGTGCCAGCAGCGTAGCTACGAACACTGAAGCTTTCTTT
TRBD1	TRBV7-9	TRBJ1-2	NA	CASSFGPQGNYGYTF	TGTGCCAGCAGTTTTGGTCCACAGGGGAACTATGGCTACACCTTC
NA	TRBV5-6	TRBJ2-5	NA	CASSLVGAEETQYF	TGTGCCAGCAGCTTGGTCGGGGCAGAAGAGACCCAGTACTTC
TRBD1	TRBV25-1	TRBJ1-1	NA	CASSEQTGQNTEAFF	TGTGCCAGCAGTGAACAGACAGGGCAAAACACTGAAGCTTTCTTT
NA	TRBV29-1	TRBJ2-7	few	CSVKSAGASDEQYF	TGCAGCGTTAAGTCGGCGGGGGCCTCGGACGAGCAGTACTTC
NA	TRBV18	TRBJ1-4	once	CASSRWGSMDEKLFF	TGTGCCAGCTCACGGTGGGGTTCGATGGACGAAAAACTGTTTTTT
NA	TRBV6-5	TRBJ1-1	NA	CASRPFGRNTEAFF	TGTGCCAGCAGACCATTTGGGAGGAACACTGAAGCTTTCTTT
NA	TRBV6-2/TRBV6-3	TRBJ2-3	NA	CASSYSIRAPDTQYF	TGTGCCAGCAGTTACTCGATTCGGGCCCCAGATACGCAGTATTTT
TRBD1	TRBV30	TRBJ1-2	few	CAWSELGDRGIYGYTF	TGTGCCTGGAGTGAATTGGGGGACAGGGGGATCTATGGCTACACCTTC
NA	TRBV21-1	TRBJ2-7	few	CASSFGTSYEQYF	TGTGCCAGCAGCTTCGGGACTAGCTACGAGCAGTACTTC
NA	TRBV7-2	TRBJ1-2	NA	CASTQRGGSYGYTF	TGTGCCAGCACGCAAAGAGGGGGGTCCTATGGCTACACCTTC
TRBD1	TRBV4-2	TRBJ1-2	NA	CASSQDSGQGIYYGYTF	TGTGCCAGCAGCCAAGATTCGGGACAGGGGATTTACTATGGCTACACCTTC
NA	TRBV28	TRBJ1-5	NA	CASRGLLRGGDQPQHF	TGTGCCAGCAGGGGTCTTCTTAGGGGGGGGGATCAGCCCCAGCATTTT
TRBD1	TRBV19	TRBJ2-3	once	CASSLRSGTGGDTQYF	TGTGCCAGTAGTCTCAGATCCGGGACAGGGGGCGATACGCAGTATTTT
NA	TRBV30	TRBJ2-5	NA	CAWSVRGVQETQYF	TGTGCCTGGAGTGTGAGAGGTGTTCAAGAGACCCAGTACTTC
NA	TRBV7-7	TRBJ1-2	NA	CASSLVSDLIYGYTF	TGTGCTAGCAGCTTAGTAAGCGACTTGATCTATGGCTACACCTTC
NA	TRBV5-4	TRBJ2-7	once	CASSAGAASDEQYF	TGTGCCAGCAGCGCGGGGGCAGCAAGTGACGAGCAGTACTTC
NA	TRBV5-6	TRBJ1-3	NA	CASSFRATGGNTIYF	TGTGCCAGCAGCTTCAGGGCCACGGGAGGAAACACCATATATTTT